The entry below describes one TCR beta chain. It lacks a known antigen. No base quality values were provided; no much bigger clone lies one nucleotide off. The ophthalmopathy patients had moderately to severely active disease, with a Clinical Activity Score of 3 or higher, a NOSPECS grade of 4 or higher, and a disease duration of less than 3 months. Patients were excluded if they had other autoimmune diseases, uncontrolled infections, pregnancy or lactation. Clinical symptoms, serum thyroxine, TRAb, thyroid ultrasound and orbital computed tomography were used for diagnosis. Ficoll-Paque density gradient centrifugation was used to isolate PBMCs from about 9.4 ml of fresh peripheral blood. Trizol reagent was used to extract the total RNA, and its quality was then checked on an Agilent 2100 Bioanalyzer. V is reduced by 6 bases and J by 12 bases, leaving a spacing of 29 bases between them. The germline V gene encodes CDR1 SNHLY and CDR2 FYNNEI. The CDR3 starts with the cysteine, ends with the phenylalanine, and has 16 residues. The only DNA kept is the CDR3, 48 bases in frame from the first base.

For repertoire sequencing, TCR beta CDR3 regions were amplified from RNA transcripts. A first-round RT-PCR used HTBI primers with the Qiagen OneStep RT-PCR kit, followed by a second-round multiplex PCR, size selection and purification. Libraries were sequenced paired-end with 100 bp reads on an Illumina HiSeq2000. Per the original workflow: SOAPnuke was used for read processing, and reads with adapters, uncalled bases, a mean Phred below 15, or no exact constant-primer or identifier match were discarded. High-quality paired reads were merged with COPE v1.2.5. Each unique nucleotide sequence was treated as a clonotype, and MiTCR v1.1 was used to align the clonotypes to the IMGT TRB V, D and J references. The analysis was limited to V-J combinations with a frequency above 0.0001, which together covered over 99% of the repertoires. For each V-J combination, a TCR clonal expansion and chaos score was defined as F50 clonal expansion divided by the chaos observed in the TCRdist matrix. Welch's t-statistics and random forest were used to narrow the features down to more than 10 V-J combinations, which were then fed into a naive Bayes classifier. Thyroid-blood repertoire similarity was quantified with the Morisita-Horn index. The public reads were reprocessed in TCRdb via fastp at Q25 and MiXCR, keeping in-frame beta chains. Rows are unified per CDR3 protein, each entry keeping the most common DNA and genes. These V and J calls derive from TCRdb rather than the authors' analysis. Recorded for this sample are 260,000 or so distinct CDR3 sequences; approximately 42% of them occurred a single time. The ten biggest clones cover approximately 51% of the sample.

The data were taken from a study of Graves' ophthalmopathy and Graves' hyperthyroidism (dated by TCRdb to 2016 to 2018). Broadly, across the study: Peripheral blood was collected before any treatment was given, at the time of initial diagnosis. TCR beta repertoire signatures were used to distinguish Graves' ophthalmopathy from Graves' hyperthyroidism and to predict progression to ophthalmopathy. In total, some 140 blood samples were TCR-sequenced: 40 to 45 ophthalmopathy, 75 hyperthyroidism and about 17 hyperthyroidism-to-ophthalmopathy patients. To explore V-J signatures that separate ophthalmopathy from hyperthyroidism, a discovery set of about 98 patients was enrolled, consisting of about 43 with ophthalmopathy and approximately 57 with stable hyperthyroidism. An independent validation cohort was composed of some 19 hyperthyroidism patients and over 15 patients who later progressed from hyperthyroidism to ophthalmopathy. T-cell repertoires of thyroid tissue and blood were compared in more than 5 hyperthyroidism patients. Following sampling, methimazole starting at 30 mg daily was administered to hyperthyroidism patients, and high-dose intravenous methylprednisolone was administered to ophthalmopathy patients. Points the paper makes about the study in general: Among expanded thyroid clonotypes with frequency above 0.001, most also showed up in blood, which suggests that blood repertoires may reflect the thyroid immune response. Ophthalmopathy was separated from stable hyperthyroidism by the 13-signature model with about 89% sensitivity and less than 82% specificity in cross-validation and with 80%/75% in the test set. In validation, the model predicted ophthalmopathy progression with roughly 68% sensitivity and around 72% specificity; roughly 11 predicted patients were CT-confirmed with GO in a median of approximately six months. No statistical method was used to set the sample size in advance, and the investigators knew which group each participant was assigned to.

Material: peripheral blood. The TCR was taken from an adult man with Graves' ophthalmopathy. The chain is assembled from TRBV2 and TRBJ1-2; TRBD1 is a weak D gene call, 5 bases matching. The DNA reads as follows: TGTGCCAGCAGGAACCGACAGTTAGATGTTACCCGGGGCCACACCTTC. The encoded protein is CASRNRQLDVTRGHTF.